One sample yielded the 20 T cell receptor beta chains listed below, sequenced in a study of T cell repertoires in cytomegalovirus infection. No antigen has been identified for these receptors. MiXCR, applied by TCRdb to the reads, yields one record per CDR3 protein. Here the sample spans roughly 500,000 distinct CDR3 sequences, 30% to 40% being singletons. The material was cultured PBMCs, obtained from culture after CMV antigen stimulation. These receptors all come from a human donor in good health (CMV status not recorded). Some clones in this sample may be carry-over from other donors' samples.

This clonotype showed up just a few times. The V and J genes are TRBV28 and TRBJ2-3, with D tentatively TRBD1 (6 bases). The CDR3 length is 16 residues. Deletions cut 5 bases from V and 6 bases from J, with 21 bases between. Germline V gene data show CDR1 as MDHEN and CDR2 as SYDVKM. CDR3 region: CASSASGTSWRDTQYF. The CDR3 bases are TGTGCCAGCAGTGCCTCGGGGACATCCTGGCGGGATACGCAGTATTTT.

This clonotype was observed a handful of times. This chain links TRBV7-2 with TRBJ2-7; 13 positions match TRBD2. V lost 5 bases to trimming and J lost 3 bases; unmatched junction nucleotides: 7. The CDR3 is made up of 16 amino acids. Per germline, CDR1 SGHTA and CDR2 FQGNSA. The DNA for the CDR3 is TGTGCCAGCAGCGACAGGACTAGCGGGGGTCTCTACGAGCAGTACTTC. Translating it yields CASSDRTSGGLYEQYF.

J is TRBJ2-2 and V is TRBV29-1, with TRBD1 matching 9 bases. The V gene end was trimmed by 5 bases and the J gene end by 0 bases; junction bases not matched to a gene: 4. Germline values: CDR1 SQVTM, CDR2 ANQGSEA. CDR3 size: 15 residues. The CDR3 DNA reads TGCAGCGTTCTGTGGACAGGGGCGAACACCGGGGAGCTGTTTTTT. Its translation is CSVLWTGANTGELFF.

This clonotype has more than one count but fewer than ten. The V gene is TRBV5-4, the J gene TRBJ2-3; TRBD2 agrees at 8 bases. Germline V lookup: CDR1 SGHNT, CDR2 YYREEE (reference sequence). J lost 6 bases, V lost 1 base, and 7 bases had no gene match. The CDR3 extends over 15 amino acids. In DNA form, the CDR3 reads TGTGCCAGCAGCTTGAGACCACTAGCGGCGGATACGCAGTATTTT. It is translated as CASSLRPLAADTQYF. The whole variable domain, filled in from reference TRBV5-4 and TRBJ2-3, reads ETGVTQSPTHLIKTRGQQVTLRCSSQSGHNTVSWYQQALGQGPQFIFQYYREEENGRGNFPPRFSGLQFPNYSSELNVNALELDDSALYLCASSLRPLAADTQYFGPGTRLTVL.

This clonotype came up a few times. The chain employs TRBV7-8 and TRBJ2-3; TRBD2 agrees at 12 bases. V was pared by 1 base and J by 1 base, with 12 bases of the junction left unmatched. The CDR3 is 20 residues long. Germline CDR1 is SGHVS and CDR2 is FQNEAQ. The CDR3 spells CASSLVRLAGDRRGTDTQYF. CDR3 coding DNA: TGTGCCAGCAGCTTAGTGAGACTAGCGGGAGATCGTCGGGGCACAGATACGCAGTATTTT.

This clonotype was counted a few times. The chain employs TRBV10-3 and TRBJ2-4; D tentatively fits TRBD1 or TRBD2 (5 bases each). V gave up 0 bases and J gave up 1 base, with 13 bases separating them. In germline, CDR1 is ENHRY, CDR2 SYGVKD. The CDR3 totals 17 residues. For the CDR3, the DNA is TGTGCCATCAGTGAGTCGATGGCAGGGACGGCCAAAAACATTCAGTACTTC. It translates to CAISESMAGTAKNIQYF.

This chain links TRBV11-2 with TRBJ2-1, with unresolved D. The CDR3 loop spans 12 amino acids. Trimming took off 5 bases at V and 8 bases at J, with 10 bases between the two ends. CDR1 SGHAT and CDR2 FQNNGV come from the germline V gene. The CDR3 region is CASSLHGHEQFF. CDR3 coding DNA: TGTGCCAGCAGCCTACATGGTCATGAGCAGTTCTTC.

The V and J genes are TRBV7-9 and TRBJ1-1; D unresolved. V shed 4 bases and J shed 3 bases, with 9 bases lying between them. Germline-derived CDR1 and CDR2 are SEHNR and FQNEAQ (reference sequence). There are 13 residues in the CDR3. CDR3 region: CASSSHKDTEAFF. In DNA form, the CDR3 reads TGTGCCAGCAGCTCCCACAAGGACACTGAAGCTTTCTTT. Filled out from reference TRBV7-9 and TRBJ1-1, the complete variable domain reads DTGVSQNPRHKITKRGQNVTFRCDPISEHNRLYWYRQTLGQGPEFLTYFQNEAQLEKSRLLSDRFSAERPKGSFSTLEIQRTEQGDSAMYLCASSSHKDTEAFFGQGTRLTVV.

V is TRBV28 and J is TRBJ1-2; 11 positions match TRBD1. This CDR3 is built from 19 residues. Germline CDR1 MDHEN, CDR2 SYDVKM. The ends lost 4 bases at V and 7 bases at J; junction bases unmatched: 20. The CDR3, as DNA: TGTGCCAGCAGTTCCCCTGGGGACAGGGGGACCTACCCTTTTGGTGGCTACACCTTC. Encoded protein: CASSSPGDRGTYPFGGYTF.

The genes are TRBV28 and TRBJ1-2; 9 bases are shared with TRBD1. Trimming cost V 5 bases and J 7 bases; bases outside gene matches: 11. CDR1 is MDHEN and CDR2 is SYDVKM in the germline V gene. This CDR3 region has 15 residues. The CDR3 DNA is TGTGCCAGCAGTCCCGGGACAGGGAGCTGGTTTGGCTACACCTTC. It codes for CASSPGTGSWFGYTF.

The chain couples TRBV11-2 to TRBJ2-1; the D gene is possibly TRBD2 (6 bases). The germline V gene has CDR1 SGHAT and CDR2 FQNNGV. The CDR3 is 18 residues long. Trimming shortened V by 6 bases and J by 0 bases, and 21 bases separated the two germline ends. The CDR3 DNA follows: TGTGCCAGCAGGCAATCGGGACTCTCGATTAGCTCCTACAATGAGCAGTTCTTC. Its protein product is CASRQSGLSISSYNEQFF.

The rearrangement links TRBV28 to TRBJ2-7, with D uncertain. The CDR3 is 14 residues long. Germline CDR1 and CDR2: MDHEN and SYDVKM. V lost 3 bases and J 4 bases, leaving 13 bases between the germline ends. The CDR3 bases are TGTGCCAGCAGTTTTCCCCTCGACACATACGAGCAGTACTTC. Residues: CASSFPLDTYEQYF.

This chain joins TRBV11-2 and TRBJ2-1, with 12 bases matching TRBD2. Germline values: CDR1 SGHAT, CDR2 FQNNGV. V shed 5 bases, J shed 0 bases, and the junction held 11 bases outside the gene matches. There are 19 residues in the CDR3. CDR3 protein: CASSPRTSGTRSSYNEQFF. The DNA of the CDR3 is TGTGCCAGCAGCCCCCGGACTAGCGGGACAAGGAGCTCCTACAATGAGCAGTTCTTC.

The chain combines TRBV30 with TRBJ2-7; weak D call: TRBD2 (6 bases). V was clipped by 7 bases and J by 6 bases, with 16 bases between them. Per the germline V gene, CDR1 is GTSNPN and CDR2 is SVGIG (reference sequence). There are 12 residues in the CDR3. The CDR3 region is CASGTGVAEQYF. The CDR3 nucleotides read TGTGCCTCGGGCACGGGAGTCGCCGAGCAGTACTTC.

The chain carries TRBV6-2 or TRBV6-3 and TRBJ1-1; D is ambiguous. Germline values: CDR1 MNHEY, CDR2 SVGEGT. The CDR3 totals 13 residues. Deletions cut 6 bases from V and 4 bases from J, with 12 bases between. The CDR3 sequence: CASRVDAVTEAFF. The CDR3 DNA sequence: TGTGCCAGCAGGGTCGACGCAGTCACTGAAGCTTTCTTT.

The gene calls are TRBV7-2 and TRBJ2-5; 12 bases map to TRBD2. V trimming: 2 bases; J trimming: 4 bases; junction bases outside the gene matches: 11. Germline CDR1 SGHTA, CDR2 FQGNSA. CDR3 length equals 18 residues. CDR3 in amino acids: CASSLTSRASGRGETQYF. As DNA, the CDR3 is TGTGCCAGCAGCTTAACGAGTCGGGCTAGCGGGAGGGGAGAGACCCAGTACTTC.

This clonotype was seen a few times. V gene TRBV7-9 combines with J gene TRBJ1-4; possible D gene TRBD1, 5 bases. V was pared by 2 bases and J by 2 bases, with 21 bases between. This CDR3 region has 19 residues. Germline-derived CDR1 and CDR2 are SEHNR and FQNEAQ (reference sequence). In DNA, the CDR3 is TGTGCCAGCAGCTTATTCGCAGGGAGATCGACAACTACTAATGAAAAACTGTTTTTT. Residues: CASSLFAGRSTTTNEKLFF.

The chain joins TRBV7-9 to TRBJ2-1, with no clear D. Trimming shortened V by 1 base and J by 5 bases, and 6 bases separated the two germline ends. Germline-derived CDR1 and CDR2 are SEHNR and FQNEAQ (reference sequence). The CDR3 is 13 residues long. The CDR3 sequence: CASSLGAHNEQFF. The CDR3 DNA is TGTGCCAGCAGCTTAGGGGCCCACAATGAGCAGTTCTTC. Together with reference TRBV7-9 and TRBJ2-1, the CDR3 gives the full variable domain: DTGVSQNPRHKITKRGQNVTFRCDPISEHNRLYWYRQTLGQGPEFLTYFQNEAQLEKSRLLSDRFSAERPKGSFSTLEIQRTEQGDSAMYLCASSLGAHNEQFFGPGTRLTVL.

Comment on this clonotype: A much larger clonotype is one base distant, so this may be a read error. This rearrangement joins TRBV4-1 to TRBJ2-5; 9 bases agree with TRBD1. CDR3 length equals 17 residues. Germline V gene sequence: CDR1 MGHRA, CDR2 YSYEKL. The DNA of the CDR3 is TGCGCCAGCAGCCGACAGCTTACAGGGGGCCTACAAGAGACCCAGTGCTTC. Protein product: CASSRQLTGGLQETQCF.

This sequence joins TRBV11-3 and TRBJ2-3, with 9 bases identical to TRBD1. The junction had 4 bases not matched to a gene; V was cut back by 5 bases and J by 1 base. The CDR3 loop spans 15 amino acids. Per the germline V gene, CDR1 is SGHNT and CDR2 is YENEEA. The CDR3 spells CASSARQGGTDTQYF. CDR3 nucleotides: TGTGCCAGCAGCGCCCGACAGGGGGGCACAGATACGCAGTATTTT.